This T cell receptor (beta chain) appears in the sequencing data of a study of T-cell reconstitution after alpha-beta-depleted transplantation in children. A library of TCRbeta sequences, prepared with unique molecular identifiers, was generated. TCRdb re-called the PCR reads through MiXCR, storing one row per CDR3 protein. The table shows approximately 400,000 distinct CDR3 sequences, with roughly 17% occurring only once. The clonotype comes from a boy younger than two who had a stem cell transplant for Wiskott-Aldrich syndrome, so the T cells may come from the graft donor. The sequencing used PBMCs, mostly from graft donor cells, collected 360 days after TCRalphabeta/CD19-depleted stem cell transplant.

The CDR3 protein is CASSKELCQGISGYGYTF. CDR3 sequence (DNA): TGTGCCAGCAGCAAAGAATTGTGTCAGGGAATTTCAGGCTATGGCTACACCTTC. The rearrangement uses TRBV21-1 and TRBJ1-2; no check of the table's D call, TRBD1, against the DNA was made. TRBV21-1 is classified as a pseudogene. The CDR3 spans 18 residues.